The present entry profiles one T cell receptor (beta chain) with its context. The germline gives CDR1 LNHDA, CDR2 SQIVND (reference sequence). V was shortened by 0 bases and J by 3 bases, with 17 bases between the two germline ends. This CDR3 spans 18 amino acids. These data belong to a study of T cell changes during pregnancy in multiple sclerosis. Assay: immunoSEQ multiplex PCR; the TCRdb copy retains only in-frame clones and omits some. The sample shows nearly 110,000 clones, just under 95% of them seen only once. This clonotype was sampled from a female donor with multiple sclerosis, enrolled in a pregnancy study. The material sequenced was peripheral blood, taken after pregnancy. V usage is TRBV19 and J usage is TRBJ2-2; a weak D match, TRBD1 (6 bases). CDR3 nucleotides: TGTGCCAGTAGTATAGACCCTCTCACAGGGAAGTACACCGGGGAGCTGTTTTTT. It is translated as CASSIDPLTGKYTGELFF.